This TCR beta chain was profiled in a study of T-cell reconstitution after alpha-beta-depleted transplantation in children. V was shortened by 0 bases and J by 9 bases, with 12 bases between the two germline ends. CDR3 length equals 14 residues. Germline values: CDR1 LGHDT, CDR2 YNNKEL (reference sequence). For TCRbeta, the library was prepared with unique molecular identifiers. In TCRdb, the PCR reads were re-called with MiXCR into one record per CDR3 protein. The table has around 490,000 distinct CDR3 sequences, 10% to 12% seen once. This clonotype occurred a few times. What it binds is not known. Study findings and constraints: The origin of high day-60 TCRbeta diversity in some patients lay in surviving recipient T cells and thymic progenitors.

The starting material was PBMCs, mostly from graft donor cells, obtained 180 days after TCRalphabeta/CD19-depleted stem cell transplant. The rearrangement uses TRBV3-1 and TRBJ2-1, with unresolved D. The receptor comes from a female patient aged 2-15 years who had a stem cell transplant for aplastic anemia, so the T cells may come from the graft donor. CDR3 protein: CASSQEKSFTEQFF. The CDR3 DNA reads as TGTGCCAGCAGCCAAGAGAAAAGTTTCACTGAGCAGTTCTTC.